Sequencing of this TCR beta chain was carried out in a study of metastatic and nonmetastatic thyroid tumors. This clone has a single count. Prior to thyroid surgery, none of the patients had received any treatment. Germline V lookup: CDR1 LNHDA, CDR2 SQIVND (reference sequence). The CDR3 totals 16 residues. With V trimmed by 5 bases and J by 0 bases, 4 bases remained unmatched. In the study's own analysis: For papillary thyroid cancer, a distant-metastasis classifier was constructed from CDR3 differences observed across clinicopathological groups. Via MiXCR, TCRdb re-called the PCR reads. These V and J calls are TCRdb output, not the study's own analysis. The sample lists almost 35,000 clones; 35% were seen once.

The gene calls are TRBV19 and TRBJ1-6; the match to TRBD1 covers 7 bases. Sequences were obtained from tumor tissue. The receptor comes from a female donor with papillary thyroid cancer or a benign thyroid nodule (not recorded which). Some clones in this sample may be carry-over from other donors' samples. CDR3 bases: TGTGCCAGTAGTCGCCGACAGGGCTCCTATAATTCACCCCTCCACTTT. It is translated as CASSRRQGSYNSPLHF.